The clone carrying this T cell receptor beta chain was detected ten times or more. TCR beta CDR3 amplification used RNA transcripts. RT-PCR with HTBI primers came first, then second-round multiplex PCR. TCRdb re-called the multiplex PCR reads through MiXCR, storing one row per CDR3 protein. This table has a few hundred thousand distinct CDR3 sequences, under 25% appearing once. The data are from a study of Graves' ophthalmopathy and Graves' hyperthyroidism. Whole-study context: Researchers obtained peripheral blood at initial diagnosis, before any treatment had begun.

Trimming removed 6 bases from V and 3 bases from J; junction bases left unmatched: 10. Per the germline V gene, CDR1 is MNHNS and CDR2 is SASEGT. The CDR3 loop spans 15 amino acids. The clonotype comes from a young woman with stable Graves' hyperthyroidism. Source material: peripheral blood. V and J are TRBV6-1 and TRBJ2-7, with TRBD1 identical over 8 bases. The CDR3 region is CASSEMSGQGYEQYF. The CDR3 DNA reads as TGTGCCAGCAGCGAAATGTCCGGACAGGGCTACGAGCAGTACTTC.